This TCR beta chain was documented in a study of CD8 T cells in Susac syndrome (dated by TCRdb to about 2019). For the study in its entirety: The study used repertoire sequencing to test whether antigen drove CD8+ T cell activation and differentiation in Susac syndrome.

With termini counted, the CDR3 has 12 amino acids. The germline V gene encodes CDR1 SGHDN and CDR2 FVKESK. This clonotype appeared a single time. Its antigen has not been determined. Likely a read error: the CDR3 ends without its conserved phenylalanine or tryptophan. The DNA is left out, because the CDR3 cannot be placed on it with certainty; the CDR3 is given as TCRdb lists it. RNA was extracted with the RNeasy kit and roughly 0.5 to 1 ug was reverse transcribed using random hexamers. The immunoSEQ multiplex PCR assay, covering 54 Vbeta and 13 Jbeta segments, was used to amplify TCR beta CDR3 regions. To correct PCR amplification bias, a synthetic template baseline was used for both primer optimization and computational correction. As for how the authors treated the data: Reads were assigned to V, D and J genes according to IMGT and analyzed in immunoSEQ Analyzer, with only productive sequences retained. Clonality was calculated as one minus the Shannon entropy normalized by log2 of the number of productive unique sequences. For each patient and control, public and private clones were evaluated within the 100 most prevalent clones. Clones were defined as Susac-specific if absent from the healthy and MS cohorts, from 1052 published viral clones and from other ImmuneACCESS disease sequences. TCRdb reprocessing: public reads trimmed at Q25 with fastp, clones called with MiXCR, in-frame beta chains kept. Each entry is one CDR3 protein sequence, shown with its most common DNA and genes. The V and J calls, along with clone size, are taken from TCRdb and not from the paper's own processing. This sample lists a few hundred thousand distinct CDR3 sequences; roughly 96% were detected once. The ten largest clones take up 0.075% to 0.095% of the sample.

High-throughput TCR beta sequencing profiled peripheral blood CD8+ and CD4+ T cells from healthy donors, Susac syndrome patients and multiple sclerosis patients. Multiple sclerosis controls were treatment-naive patients with stable or active relapsing-remitting disease fulfilling revised McDonald criteria. CD8+ TEMRA cells were enriched by FACS, while bulk CD8+ and CD4+ T cells were purified by magnetic negative isolation. Blood was drawn into EDTA tubes, processed within 24 hours, and PBMCs were isolated by density gradient centrifugation. PBMCs intended for TCR sequencing were cryopreserved in liquid nitrogen and were subsequently thawed in a 37 degrees C water bath. The sorted or isolated CD4+, CD8+ and CD8+ TEMRA cells reached a purity of at least 90%. General findings and caveats noted by the study authors: The study acknowledged that relatively few individuals were included in the TCR sequencing and HLA analysis.

This receptor was identified in a human donor with multiple sclerosis. The source material was CD4+ T cells from PBMCs. The V and J genes are TRBV14 and TRBJ1-2; no check of the table's D call, TRBD1, against the DNA was made. The CDR3 region has the sequence CASSLGTGSARL.